The present T cell receptor (beta chain) was sequenced within a study of blood T cell repertoires in COVID-19. For the study at large: Some COVID-19 samples were acute and others convalescent; all came from the United States, Italy and Spain. In each case, the material was cDNA or gDNA derived from T cells, B-cell-depleted T cells, or PBMCs.

V lost 3 bases and J lost 5, with 13 bases in between. Germline CDR1 and CDR2: SGHDN and FVKESK. CDR3 size: 14 residues. Per the original methods: Quantification of nucleated cells was approximated via reference gene primer amplification. TCRdb's copy holds only in-frame clones and misses some; the assay was immunoSEQ multiplex PCR. That table furnishes V, J and clone size, whereas the DNA furnished D and trimming. Among about 200,000 clones listed, 80% to 90% were seen once. Sequenced input: peripheral blood. V is TRBV14 and J is TRBJ1-1; D possibly corresponds to TRBD1 (5 bases). This sequence was found in an elderly woman with acute or convalescent COVID-19. CDR3 region: CASSQSMSGTEAFF. The CDR3 DNA sequence: TGTGCCAGCAGCCAGTCCATGTCAGGGACTGAAGCTTTCTTT.